The next 23 T cell receptor beta chains were all read from a single sample in a study of blood T cell repertoires in COVID-19. Method: immunoSEQ multiplex PCR; TCRdb's copy keeps in-frame clones and lacks some. The data contain approximately 300,000 clones, 80% to 95% of them singletons. The sequenced sample was peripheral blood. The receptors shown here come from a woman in her thirties with COVID-19, enrolled during active disease.

The rearrangement joins TRBV6-5 to TRBJ2-1; the match to TRBD1 covers 9 bases. The CDR3 length is 14 residues. V lost 4 bases to trimming and J lost 10 bases; unmatched junction nucleotides: 8. Per the germline V gene, CDR1 is MNHEY and CDR2 is SVGAGI. The CDR3 loop reads CASSSHSTGGEQFF. CDR3 coding DNA: TGTGCCAGCAGTTCCCACTCGACAGGGGGGGAGCAGTTCTTC.

This chain uses TRBV6-5 with TRBJ1-5; the D gene is possibly TRBD1 (5 bases). The CDR3 spans 14 residues. Trimming pared 4 bases from V and 0 bases from J, leaving 7 bases between. Germline loops: CDR1 MNHEY, CDR2 SVGAGI. The chain's CDR3 is CASSSGYSNQPQHF. In DNA, the CDR3 is TGTGCCAGCAGTTCAGGGTATAGCAATCAGCCCCAGCATTTT.

This clone was counted once. The V call is TRBV19, the J call TRBJ1-5; D remains unclear. Per the germline V gene, CDR1 is LNHDA and CDR2 is SQIVND (reference sequence). Trimming took off 6 bases at V and 7 bases at J, with 10 bases between the two ends. The CDR3 length is 12 residues. CDR3 residues: CASRLYNQPQHF. For the CDR3, the DNA is TGTGCCAGTAGGCTCTATAACCAGCCCCAGCATTTT.

The chain carries TRBV13 and TRBJ2-3; tentatively, D is TRBD2 (6 bases). Trimming removed 0 bases at V and 3 bases at J, with 13 bases between. This CDR3 region has 16 residues. CDR1 PRHDT and CDR2 FYEKMQ come from the germline V gene (reference sequence). CDR3 region: CASSLGLGGGTDTQYF. CDR3 DNA: TGTGCCAGCAGCTTAGGCCTGGGGGGAGGAACAGATACGCAGTATTTT.

The chain combines TRBV6-5 with TRBJ2-5, with D tentatively TRBD1 (5 bases). The V and J ends lost 2 bases and 9 bases respectively, with 7 bases between them. CDR3 size: 11 residues. The germline CDR1 and CDR2 sequences are MNHEY and SVGAGI. The CDR3 region has the DNA TGTGCCAGCAGTTACAAGGGGTCCCAGTACTTC. Amino acid sequence: CASSYKGSQYF.

The genes are TRBV12-3 or TRBV12-4 and TRBJ1-4, with D possibly matching TRBD1 (5 bases). Trimming removed 8 bases at V and 5 bases at J, with 12 bases between. This CDR3 has 13 amino acids. CDR3 nucleotide sequence: TGTGCCAGCGCGTGGGGGGGAAATGAAAAACTGTTTTTT. This sequence encodes CASAWGGNEKLFF.

The V call is TRBV21-1, the J call TRBJ1-1; TRBD1, the table's D call, lacks a check against the DNA. TRBV21-1 is termed a pseudogene. The CDR3 extends over 20 amino acids. This chain's CDR3 is CASSFRSFRGTVPVWSEAFF. The CDR3 DNA follows: TGTGCCAGCAGCTTCCGGTCCTTCCGCGGGACAGTGCCTGTCTGGTCTGAAGCTTTCTTT.

The rearrangement joins TRBV7-3 to TRBJ2-3; 7 bases are a match to TRBD2. Trimming took 2 bases from V and 6 from J; bases not matched to a gene: 14. CDR3 length equals 17 residues. CDR1 is SGHTA, CDR2 FQGTGA, per germline. CDR3 nucleotides: TGTGCCAGCAGCTTAGCTAGCGGTCCCAACCCACGGGATACGCAGTATTTT. The encoded protein is CASSLASGPNPRDTQYF.

This chain connects TRBV6-5 to TRBJ2-1, with D possibly being TRBD2 (5 bases). CDR1 and CDR2 from the germline V gene are MNHEY and SVGAGI. Trimming removed 3 bases at V and 6 bases at J, with 12 bases between. This CDR3 comprises 14 residues. CDR3: CASSYRASSNEQFF. CDR3 bases: TGTGCCAGCAGTTATCGGGCTAGCAGCAATGAGCAGTTCTTC.

This chain uses TRBV12-3 or TRBV12-4 with TRBJ2-1, with TRBD2 as a possible D gene (7 bases). Trimming cost V 6 bases and J 10 bases, with 16 bases left between them. CDR3 length: 13 residues. CDR3 nucleotide sequence: TGTGCCAGCAGATCCCTACAGGGAGGGGAGCAGTTCTTC. Translating gives CASRSLQGGEQFF.

The gene calls are TRBV28 and TRBJ2-7; 7 nucleotides line up with TRBD2. The germline V gene encodes CDR1 MDHEN and CDR2 SYDVKM. J gave up 6 bases and V 7 bases, and 6 bases lay outside the gene matches. This CDR3 is built from 12 residues. CDR3 residues: CASTWGGPEQYF. CDR3 DNA sequence: TGTGCCAGCACCTGGGGGGGACCCGAGCAGTACTTC.

CDR3 sequence: CASSPPGQPQHF. Written as DNA, the CDR3 is TGTGCCAGCAGTCCCCCCGGGCAGCCCCAGCATTTT. This chain joins TRBV6-6 and TRBJ1-5, with D uncertain. The CDR3 is 12 residues long. Germline CDR1 MNHNY, CDR2 SVGAGI (reference sequence). Trimming cost V 5 bases and J 7 bases, with 9 bases left between them.

The chain couples TRBV29-1 to TRBJ1-2; 8 nucleotides match TRBD1. The CDR3 length is 12 residues. V was clipped by 1 base and J by 7 bases; unmatched bases: 2. Germline CDR1 reads SQVTM; CDR2 reads ANQGSEA. CDR3: CSVEGDRLGYTF. The CDR3 DNA reads as TGCAGCGTTGAAGGGGACAGGCTTGGCTACACCTTC.

The chain combines TRBV5-4 with TRBJ2-1; 9 bases line up with TRBD2. CDR1 SGHNT and CDR2 YYREEE come from the germline V gene (reference sequence). The CDR3 extends over 18 amino acids. V lost 7 bases, J lost 0 bases, and 14 bases stayed unmatched. The CDR3 DNA is TGTGCCAGCGCTGACCGGTCGGCTAGCGGGACCTCCTACAATGAGCAGTTCTTC. This gives the protein CASADRSASGTSYNEQFF.

In regard to this clone: An end of the junction differs from the germline gene, which may be a read error. This chain links TRBV7-9 with TRBJ1-4; D gene unclear. The CDR3 loop spans 16 amino acids. Germline values: CDR1 SEHNR, CDR2 FQNEAQ (reference sequence). As DNA, the CDR3 is TGTGCCAGCAGTTTAGGCGCGACTGCTGGAGCTGAAAAACTGTTTTTT. The encoded protein is CASSLGATAGAEKLFF. Combining the CDR3 with reference TRBV7-9 and TRBJ1-4 gives the whole variable domain DTGVSQNPRHKITKRGQNVTFRCDPISEHNRLYWYRQTLGQGPEFLTYFQNEAQLEKSRLLSDRFSAERPKGSFSTLEIQRTEQGDSAMYLCASSLGATAGAEKLFFGSGTQLSVL.

The chain has TRBV30 and TRBJ1-4; tentatively, D is TRBD1 (6 bases). Germline CDR1 reads GTSNPN; CDR2 reads SVGIG (reference sequence). This CDR3 has 14 amino acids. The ends were cut back, 2 bases at V and 7 bases at J, with 14 bases in the middle. This CDR3 is CAWSRTVGAEKLFF. The DNA for the CDR3 is TGTGCCTGGAGTCGGACAGTGGGAGCTGAAAAACTGTTTTTT.

The CDR3 region is CASSPGTSGSYEQYF. The CDR3 region has the DNA TGTGCCAGCAGCCCCGGGACTAGCGGATCCTACGAGCAGTACTTC. The V call is TRBV7-8, the J call TRBJ2-7, with 11 bases identical to TRBD2. The CDR3 has 15 amino acids. V lost 5 bases, J lost 1 base, and 4 bases stayed unmatched. The germline CDR1 and CDR2 sequences are SGHVS and FQNEAQ.

As to this clone: This same CDR3 is encoded by further DNA sequences in the sample. The chain carries TRBV28 and TRBJ1-2; no reliable D call. This CDR3 has 13 residues. CDR1 MDHEN and CDR2 SYDVKM come from the germline V gene. With 6 bases removed from V and 2 bases from J, the gap between germline ends came to 10 bases. As DNA, the CDR3 is TGTGCCAGCAGCCTCACGGGGAACTATGGCTACACCTTC. Encoded protein: CASSLTGNYGYTF.

The chain uses TRBV5-5 and TRBJ2-3; D unclear. Germline values: CDR1 SGHKS, CDR2 YYEKEE (reference sequence). The CDR3 has 11 residues. Between the trimmed V and J ends, which lost 6 bases and 4 bases, there was a span of 6 bases. CDR3 protein: CASTLADTQYF. As DNA, the CDR3 is TGTGCCAGCACCCTTGCAGATACGCAGTATTTT.

V and J are TRBV2 and TRBJ2-5; maybe TRBD1 (6 bases). The CDR3 consists of 13 residues. The V gene lost 7 bases and the J gene lost 3 bases, with 12 bases spanning the gap. Germline V CDR1 and CDR2: SNHLY, FYNNEI. This CDR3 reads CASNGQPEETQYF. The DNA for the CDR3 is TGTGCCAGCAACGGACAGCCTGAAGAGACCCAGTACTTC.

The table lists this clone with a count of one. V is TRBV5-1 and J is TRBJ1-2; TRBD1 matches 10 bases. The V gene's germline CDR1 is SGHRS and CDR2 YFSETQ. This CDR3 region has 14 residues. The V gene end was trimmed by 4 bases and the J gene end by 7 bases; junction bases not matched to a gene: 7. CDR3 protein: CASSTTGGAGGYTF. The CDR3 region has the DNA TGCGCCAGCAGCACGACAGGGGGCGCCGGTGGCTACACCTTC.

The rearrangement joins TRBV27 to TRBJ2-3; 11 nucleotides line up with TRBD2. V lost 8 bases, J lost 0 bases, and 1 base stayed unmatched. The CDR3 runs to 14 residues. The germline V gene encodes CDR1 MNHEY and CDR2 SMNVEV (reference sequence). The CDR3 region has the DNA TGTGCCAGCCGACTAGCGGGAAGCACAGATACGCAGTATTTT. Its translation: CASRLAGSTDTQYF.

The chain uses TRBV6-1 and TRBJ2-7, with D tentatively TRBD1 (5 bases). CDR1 and CDR2 (germline): MNHNS, SASEGT. V was shortened by 3 bases and J by 4 bases, with 16 bases between the two germline ends. The CDR3 contains 15 residues. The CDR3 loop is CASSDLDIGAYEQYF. CDR3 nucleotides: TGTGCCAGCAGTGATTTGGACATAGGAGCGTACGAGCAGTACTTC.